Only a few counts were recorded for the clone carrying this TCR beta chain. Antigen unknown. This entry belongs to a study of early T cells in non-severe SARS-CoV-2 infection. The overall study: Sequencing input comprised bulk RNA from unsorted whole blood; chain pairing was not available.

Whole-study findings and limits: Matching against VDJdb likely underestimated virus-specific expansions, favoring anti-spike CD8.

Unique molecular identifier tags were affixed to discrete cDNA molecules. Each CDR3 protein gets one entry after TCRdb re-called the 5' RACE reads with MiXCR. The sample contains tens of thousands of distinct CDR3 sequences, 4% to 5% of which appear only once. The CDR3 has 11 residues. From germline, CDR1 is DFQATT and CDR2 SNEGSKA (reference sequence). V lost 6 bases to trimming and J lost 7 bases, with 10 bases between them. The sequenced sample consisted of whole blood. V usage is TRBV20-1 and J usage is TRBJ2-4; no clear D gene. The clonotype was recovered from an adult who was a healthcare worker with PCR-confirmed SARS-CoV-2 infection or an uninfected control (not recorded which). The CDR3: CSAIALNIQYF. The CDR3 nucleotides read TGCAGTGCGATAGCTCTCAACATTCAGTACTTC.